This entry features one TCR beta chain sequence. Its antigen is as yet unknown. The assay was immunoSEQ multiplex PCR, and TCRdb's table has in-frame clones only and misses some. The sample carries over 2,000,000 clones, 93% recorded once. The sample comes from a study of shared clonotypes between healthy human individuals. Study-wide results and limits: Sampling covered nothing but blood. Tissue TCR repertoires likely differ from those found in blood.

The CDR3 contains 12 residues. Per germline, CDR1 SQVTM and CDR2 ANQGSEA. Trimming removed 4 bases at V and 4 bases at J, with 11 bases between. Naive-designated CD8 cells lacked CD45RO, were positively enriched for CCR7, and omitted terminally differentiated effector memory CD45RA+ cells. This sequence was found in a man aged 18 to 30 in good health. Some clones in this sample may be carry-over from other donors' samples. Specimen: naive CD8+ T cells from PBMCs. The chain carries TRBV29-1 and TRBJ2-7, with D perhaps TRBD1 or TRBD2 (5 bases each). As DNA, the CDR3 is TGCAGCGTTGTGTCGGGGCTGTACGAGCAGTACTTC. Its translation is CSVVSGLYEQYF.